The 14 T cell receptor beta chains given below trace back to one sample, sequenced in a study of T cells in Graves' hyperthyroidism and ophthalmopathy (dated by TCRdb to the late 2010s). Library construction relied on multiplex PCR. Reads for this sample came from an Illumina HiSeq 2000. The TCR beta CDR3 regions were amplified from the RNA transcripts. The first round of RT-PCR for the TCR CDR3 was performed with the HTBI primer set and the Qiagen OneStep RT-PCR kit. TCRdb took the public reads, trimmed them with fastp at Q25, ran MiXCR for clone calling and kept in-frame beta chains. CDR3 protein sequences are deduplicated, and each keeps its most common genes and DNA. The sample yields approximately 400,000 distinct CDR3 sequences; around 18% were counted once. The ten largest clones represent around two fifths of the sample. Sequenced material: blood. These receptors all come from a man younger than 30 with Graves' ophthalmopathy.

At least ten counts were recorded for this clonotype. The J gene is TRBJ2-7, the V gene TRBV3-1; TRBD1 matches 8 bases. The CDR3 is 16 residues long. CDR1 and CDR2 (germline): LGHDT, YNNKEL (reference sequence). V lost 0 bases to trimming and J lost 4 bases; unmatched junction nucleotides: 8. In nucleotides, the CDR3 is TGTGCCAGCAGCCAAGATAACGGACAGGGCTTTTACGAGCAGTACTTC. Translating it yields CASSQDNGQGFYEQYF.

This chain joins TRBV4-2 and TRBJ1-6, with no clear D. This CDR3 region has 15 residues. The V gene's germline CDR1 is LGHNA and CDR2 YNFKEQ. Between the trimmed V and J ends, which lost 0 bases and 8 bases, there was a span of 11 bases. CDR3 in amino acids: CASSQDRPEYSPLHF. CDR3 DNA sequence: TGTGCCAGCAGCCAAGATCGGCCGGAATATTCACCCCTCCACTTT.

This clonotype was counted a few times. CDR3 DNA sequence: TGTGCCACCAGCAGAGATAGCGGGAGACACAATGAGCAGTTCTTC. Translating gives CATSRDSGRHNEQFF. This chain joins TRBV15 and TRBJ2-1; 9 nucleotides match TRBD2. V gave up 0 bases and J gave up 5 bases; unmatched junction bases: 2. This CDR3 is built from 15 residues. Germline CDR1 reads LNHNV; CDR2 reads YYDKDF (reference sequence).

In this sample, this clonotype turned up a few times. This chain uses TRBV6-1 with TRBJ1-1, with a weak D call TRBD1 (6 bases). The CDR3 loop spans 16 amino acids. Trimming removed 8 bases from V and 5 bases from J, with 24 bases in between. Germline lookup yields CDR1 MNHNS and CDR2 SASEGT. The CDR3 reads CASGSLFGGLITEAFF. The CDR3, as DNA: TGTGCCAGCGGATCCCTTTTTGGGGGGCTGATAACTGAAGCTTTCTTT.

The sample holds many counts of this clonotype. The V gene is TRBV2, the J gene TRBJ2-5; D possibly uses TRBD1 or TRBD2 (6 bases each). This CDR3 contains 15 residues. V was clipped by 6 bases and J by 5 bases, with 19 bases between them. The germline V gene encodes CDR1 SNHLY and CDR2 FYNNEI. For the CDR3, the DNA is TGTGCCAGCAGCGCCCAGGTGGGGGCGGGGGAGACCCAGTACTTC. It translates to CASSAQVGAGETQYF.

This clonotype was observed at least ten times. The rearrangement joins TRBV28 to TRBJ1-5, with D uncertain. Germline V gene lookup returns CDR1 MDHEN and CDR2 SYDVKM. The CDR3 consists of 13 residues. Deletions cut 2 bases from V and 7 bases from J, with 9 bases between. CDR3 residues: CASSLEIGQPQHF. CDR3 nucleotide sequence: TGTGCCAGCAGTTTAGAGATTGGGCAGCCCCAGCATTTT.

In its sample, this clonotype was seen many times. The rearrangement links TRBV20-1 to TRBJ1-5, with D possibly matching TRBD1 (5 bases). The CDR3 runs 13 residues. CDR1 and CDR2 (germline): DFQATT, SNEGSKA (reference sequence). The V end lost 1 base, the J end lost 5 bases, and 9 bases lay between the germline ends. The CDR3 nucleotides read TGCAGTGCTAGAGGGACACGGGATCAGCCCCAGCATTTT. It is translated as CSARGTRDQPQHF.

The V and J genes are TRBV12-3 or TRBV12-4 and TRBJ1-4, with 9 bases aligning to TRBD1. This CDR3 has 15 amino acids. With V trimmed by 5 bases and J by 6 bases, 7 bases remained unmatched. Written as DNA, the CDR3 is TGTGCCAGCAGTACACCGGGACAGGGCGATGAAAAACTGTTTTTT. Its protein product is CASSTPGQGDEKLFF.

The V and J genes are TRBV4-1 and TRBJ1-5, with D unclear. From germline, CDR1 is MGHRA and CDR2 YSYEKL. V was clipped by 0 bases and J by 4 bases, with 10 bases between them. The CDR3 is 15 amino acids. This CDR3 is CASSQDSGRNQPQHF. CDR3 sequence (DNA): TGCGCCAGCAGCCAAGATTCAGGCCGGAATCAGCCCCAGCATTTT.

Only a few counts were recorded for this clonotype. The chain combines TRBV20-1 with TRBJ1-6; 7 nucleotides agree with TRBD1. The CDR3 runs to 14 residues. V dropped 6 bases and J dropped 5; count of bases not matched to a gene: 7. Germline V gene sequence: CDR1 DFQATT, CDR2 SNEGSKA (reference sequence). This CDR3 is CSAADRVNNSPLHF. CDR3 bases: TGCAGTGCAGCAGACAGGGTGAATAATTCACCCCTCCACTTT.

This clonotype was detected many times. The chain uses TRBV2 and TRBJ1-2; D is perhaps TRBD1 (6 bases). V was trimmed by 3 bases and J by 5 bases, leaving 16 bases between them. Germline values: CDR1 SNHLY, CDR2 FYNNEI. The CDR3 loop spans 15 amino acids. The DNA of the CDR3 is TGTGCCAGCAGTGACCCGGGGACACGTCTGTATGGCTACACCTTC. This translates into CASSDPGTRLYGYTF.

Details on this clonotype: Being one base from a much bigger clone, this may be a read error. The chain recombines TRBV12-3 or TRBV12-4 with TRBJ2-5, with a tentative D call TRBD2 (6 bases). Trimming left V 5 bases short and J 9 bases short, with 16 bases between. The CDR3 sequence is 13 residues long. The CDR3 sequence: CASSLRDWGAQYF. Written as DNA, the CDR3 is TGTGCCAGCAGTCTTCGCGACTGGGGGGCCCAGTACTTC.

The sample holds many counts of this clonotype. The rearrangement links TRBV27 to TRBJ2-6; D not certain. The CDR3 totals 15 residues. Germline CDR1 reads MNHEY; CDR2 reads SMNVEV (reference sequence). The ends were cut back, 3 bases at V and 0 bases at J, with 6 bases in the middle. CDR3: CASSLVSSGANVLTF. CDR3 DNA: TGTGCCAGCAGTTTGGTCAGCTCTGGGGCCAACGTCCTGACTTTC.

The chain uses TRBV19 and TRBJ1-1, with a possible D match to TRBD1 (5 bases). The length of the CDR3 is 14 residues. Germline V gene lookup returns CDR1 LNHDA and CDR2 SQIVND (reference sequence). Trimming cost V 4 bases and J 1 base, with 10 bases left between them. The CDR3 region has the DNA TGTGCCAGTAGTACAGGGTTACAGAACACTGAAGCTTTCTTT. It is translated as CASSTGLQNTEAFF.